This T cell receptor (beta chain) comes out of a study of hypomethylating agent response in myelodysplastic syndrome. Study context: The mean patient age was about 78 +/- 6.2 years, and diploid cytogenetics predominated. Of these patients, about 6 responded (complete response or hematologic improvement) and five did not.

Regarding the study as a whole: Possible novel MDS antigen recognition by shared GLIPH2 clusters needs experimental validation.

Trimming shortened V by 0 bases and J by 3 bases, and 19 bases separated the two germline ends. In germline, CDR1 is SGDLS, CDR2 YYNGEE. This CDR3 has 17 amino acids. Concerning this clone itself: What it recognizes is unknown.

Here immunoSEQ multiplex PCR was the method, and the copy in TCRdb shows in-frame clones only, minus some. The sample lists 2,500 to 3,000 clones, roughly 84% occurring once. This clonotype originated in a human donor with myelodysplastic syndrome. The sequencing here drew on bone marrow, taken before or after starting hypomethylating agent treatment for myelodysplastic syndrome (not recorded which). V and J are TRBV9 and TRBJ2-7; D not certain. The CDR3 is CASSVEEMDGSYYEQYF. In nucleotides, the CDR3 is TGTGCCAGCAGCGTAGAGGAGATGGACGGATCATACTACGAGCAGTACTTC. The variable domain in full, with the rest retrieved from reference TRBV9 and TRBJ2-7, is DSGVTQTPKHLITATGQRVTLRCSPRSGDLSVYWYQQSLDQGLQFLIQYYNGEERAKGNILERFSAQQFPDLHSELNLSSLELGDSALYFCASSVEEMDGSYYEQYFGPGTRLTVT.